This TCR beta chain originates from a study of cytomegalovirus exposure and HLA in healthy donors (dated by TCRdb to the late 2010s). For the study in its entirety: According to an earlier analysis of 587 of the donors, about 179 million T cells yielded some 110 million unique TCR beta sequences and approximately 300 Gb of sequence data. Roughly 300 gigabases of sequencing data and approximately 84 million unique TCR sequences were included in an early release covering about 700 HLA-typed donors. The genetic ancestry cluster associated with self-reported Caucasian donors included 80% to 90% of the roughly 400 genotyped donors. The aim of the study was to test whether cataloging public T cell receptors could identify signatures of past pathogen exposure. The study used immunosequencing to profile the T cell repertoires of 600 to 850 subjects and linked those repertoires to cytomegalovirus serostatus. Besides the first cohort of hundreds of subjects, a separate validation cohort made up of 120 different subjects was used. The study combined high-throughput TCR immunosequencing, statistical association of individual TCRs with disease status, and machine learning to predict cytomegalovirus infection status. In a later analysis, previously published TCR beta repertoires from several hundred donors were re-analyzed and high-resolution HLA genotyping was added so that TCR occurrence patterns could be studied. In the later analysis, no new phenotypic data were used to find candidate immune exposures; instead, reliance was placed on TCR beta sequences and their occurrence across donors. To decide whether each TCR beta V gene segment behaved as functional or pseudogenic, an earlier analysis of 587 of the donors relied on high-throughput TCR beta sequencing. Donor age, sex, ethnicity and CMV serostatus were collected together with the repertoire data. Genome-wide SNP genotypes for about 60% of the roughly 700 donors were used in a later genetic analysis, which treated that subset as a discovery cohort. All discovery cohort repertoires had been generated on a single sequencing platform. Both class I and class II loci were covered by HLA typing, at four-digit resolution. Typing coverage varied by locus: 629-630 donors for A, B, C, DRB1 and DQB1; about 520 for DQA1; over 600 for DPA1; more than 450 for DPB1. Because of strong linkage in the cohort, roughly five DR-DQ haplotypes were treated as single units for association and clustering. Across approximately 420 genotyped donors of the cohort, an average of about 240,000 unique TCR beta nucleotide sequences per donor were sequenced, and around 19% of those sequences were non-productive. What the work shows at the level of the full study, not this receptor alone: An association between a missense DCLRE1C variant and V-gene and J-gene trimming of TCR beta chains was found in a later genetic analysis and replicated in an independent cohort. A few of the identified cytomegalovirus-associated TCR beta chains were confirmed in vitro to be specific for cytomegalovirus antigens. The 87-base-pair reads could not distinguish some IMGT-functional V segments, including TRBV6-2 and TRBV6-3, so those segments were excluded. Most TCR sequences were seen in very few donors, while some public TCRs were found in many individuals. When HLA alleles, especially DR and DQ, strongly co-occurred, attributing TCR associations to individual alleles was difficult. Because HLA typing was unavailable for some donors at each locus, only the typed subset was used in association tests. The only immune exposure information available for the cohort was CMV serostatus. Correlated functional status among segregating V segments might be attributable to linkage disequilibrium, but an unknown experimental factor could not be ruled out. It was suggested by the authors that the approach could potentially be generalized to other disease states and immunological phenotypes. Because counts were too low, approximately 18 rarely observed V segments, including chromosome 9 orphons, were excluded from the earlier analysis of around 590 of the donors. According to a later genetic analysis, donors in an Asian-associated ancestry cluster had fewer N-insertions in productive TCRs than the roughly 660-donor mean. A later analysis found that HLA-associated TCR beta chains were more clonally expanded and had lower generation probabilities than equally common non-associated chains. According to a later analysis, parvovirus B19, influenza, CMV and Epstein-Barr virus appeared linked to several top co-occurrence clusters. In a later analysis, over 15,000 TCR beta sequences were associated with specific HLA alleles at a false discovery rate of 0.05. The study gave a list of under 200 TCR beta chains associated with cytomegalovirus. A further reported finding was that TCR beta sequences accurately predicted the HLA-A and HLA-B alleles for most subjects in the first cohort. In a later analysis, most CMV-associated TCR beta chains were found to appear HLA-restricted, with HLA associations seemingly driven largely by CMV exposure. In both the original and validation cohorts, the classifier was reported to diagnose cytomegalovirus status with high specificity and sensitivity. A cluster of highly shared sequence variants was judged likely to represent a technical artifact of the sequencing pipeline. The cohort was sequenced for TCR beta chains only, and without alpha or paired-chain data the features that could be detected were limited. An earlier analysis of approximately 530 of the donors showed that most TCR beta V segments appeared in productive rearrangements either about 90% or about 30% of the time, which broadly matched IMGT annotations. Presence/absence analyses assumed roughly uniform sequencing depth across donors, an assumption that may not hold. A later analysis found that TCR association rates varied across HLA loci, with DRB1 alleles showing the most associated TCRs and HLA-C alleles the fewest.

The cohort was made up of roughly 670 healthy bone marrow donors. All cohort members were sampled while nominally healthy, although unrecorded immune exposures were likely present. The donor was CMV seropositive and was included in the group of 250 to 350 seropositive cohort members. A peripheral blood sample was provided by each donor, and peripheral blood mononuclear cells were used for TCR beta sequencing. The Qiagen DNeasy Blood Extraction Kit was used to extract genomic DNA from the blood cell samples. The library was made by the immunoSEQ multiplex PCR assay. For the multiplex PCR, a mixture combining 60 forward primers for TCR Vbeta segments and 13 reverse primers for TCR Jbeta segments was used. A multiplex PCR assay on genomic DNA amplified the CDR3 region of rearranged TCR beta genes. The amplified TCR beta libraries were sequenced on the Illumina HiSeq System as 87-base-pair reads. Per the authors' processing: A later analysis counted around 72 million unique TCR beta chains across the 666 repertoires, and about 10 million of these chains were shared by at least two donors. A nearest-neighbor algorithm error-corrected the raw reads and collapsed the reads into unique sequences, merging closely related sequences to remove PCR and sequencing errors. Alignment of CDR3 sequences to IMGT reference sequences was used to assign V, D and J gene segments. Each retained sequence needed at least a six-nucleotide match to both a V gene segment and a J gene segment. A rearrangement counted as productive if the CDR3 had no stop codons and remained in frame with V and J, and every other rearrangement counted as non-productive. Following IMGT convention, CDR3 was defined as the stretch from the second conserved V-encoded cysteine to the conserved J-encoded phenylalanine. In an earlier analysis of just under 600 of the donors, sequences lacking an unambiguous match to a single V gene segment were excluded. In an earlier analysis of 500 to 750 of the donors, V segments were called functional above 56.7% productive rearrangements and were called segregating when the between-donor standard deviation exceeded 5%. A statistical classification framework was built to diagnose cytomegalovirus status from the catalog of TCR beta chain sequences. V and J gene assignment, in a later analysis, came from comparing TCR nucleotide sequences with IMGT/GENE-DB human TR gene sequences. A later analysis assigned CDR3 sequences and most-parsimonious VDJ recombination scenarios with the TCRdist pipeline. A later analysis defined each TCR beta chain by its CDR3 amino acid sequence plus V-gene family, and excluded reads lacking a unique V-gene family. A later analysis removed 550 to 700 highly shared, low-generation-probability nucleotide sequences to deal with suspected cross-contamination and a sequencing artifact. In a later analysis, a clonal expansion index for each public chain was calculated from normalized within-repertoire ranks of inferred template counts. A later analysis computed generation probabilities with a VDJ recombination model fitted to out-of-frame rearrangements, and checked the results against IGoR. A later analysis scored TCR-TCR, TCR-HLA and TCR-CMV co-occurrence with hypergeometric tests, applying a repertoire-size bias correction to TCR pairs. In a later analysis, false discovery rates were estimated by permuting HLA or CMV assignments 20 times. In a later analysis, co-occurring TCRs were grouped using DBSCAN, and TCRdist sequence similarity was added for clustering within HLA-allele-positive subsets. Co-occurrence clustering excluded repertoires with fewer than 30,000 or more than 120,000 public chains, plus five with anomalous nucleotide sharing. The immuneACCESS repertoire file appears here via TCRdb, limited to in-frame rearrangements. These files lack a portion of the clones; in checked studies, under half of the deficit traces to unresolved V genes, and the cause of the others is not known. V, J and clone size are those of that table, while D and trimming were read from the DNA. The sample has almost 200,000 clones on record, around three quarters of them singletons. The biggest ten clones account for 4.4% of the sample.

The sample holds a few counts of this clone. Its antigen remains unidentified. Base-call qualities are not available, and no considerably larger clone is one nucleotide away. The V end gives up 2 bases and the J end 4 bases, leaving 8 bases in the junction not matched to a gene. From the germline V gene, CDR1 is MRHNA and CDR2 is SNTAGT. The CDR3 covers 18 residues, taking in both the cysteine and the phenylalanine. The sequence is cut down to CDR3 DNA, 54 bases in frame from base 1. Specimen: PBMCs. This TCR was recovered from a woman in her 30s in good health and CMV-seropositive. This chain is built from TRBV6-4 and TRBJ1-4, with 12 central nucleotides matching TRBD1. Here the CDR3 is given as CASSDRGTGGPFNEKLFF. The bases are TGTGCCAGCAGTGACCGGGGGACAGGGGGCCCTTTTAATGAAAAACTGTTTTTT.